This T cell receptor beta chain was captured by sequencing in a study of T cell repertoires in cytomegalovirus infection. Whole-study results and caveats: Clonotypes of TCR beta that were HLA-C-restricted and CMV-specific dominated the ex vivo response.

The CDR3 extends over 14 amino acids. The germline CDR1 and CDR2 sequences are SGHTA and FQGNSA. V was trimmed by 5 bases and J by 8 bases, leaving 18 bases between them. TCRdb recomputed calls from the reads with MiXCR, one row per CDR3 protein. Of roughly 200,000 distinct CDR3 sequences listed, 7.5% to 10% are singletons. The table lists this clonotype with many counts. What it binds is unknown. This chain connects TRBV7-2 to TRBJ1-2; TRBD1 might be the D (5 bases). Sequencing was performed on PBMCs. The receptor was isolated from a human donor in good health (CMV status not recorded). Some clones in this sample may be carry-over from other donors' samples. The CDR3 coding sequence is TGTGCCAGCAGCCCCGGCGGGGGGGGGAGGGGCTACACCTTC. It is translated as CASSPGGGGRGYTF.